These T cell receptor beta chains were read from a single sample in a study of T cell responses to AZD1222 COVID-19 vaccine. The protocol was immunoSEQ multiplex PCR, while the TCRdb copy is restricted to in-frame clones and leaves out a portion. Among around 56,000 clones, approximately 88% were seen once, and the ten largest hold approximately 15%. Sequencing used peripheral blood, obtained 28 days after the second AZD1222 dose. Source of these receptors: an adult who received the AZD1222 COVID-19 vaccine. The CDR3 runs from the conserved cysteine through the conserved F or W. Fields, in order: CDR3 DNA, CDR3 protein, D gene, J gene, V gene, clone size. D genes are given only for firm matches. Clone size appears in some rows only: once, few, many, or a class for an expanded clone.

CDR3nt: TGCGCCAGCAGTCAGCCCCCCGGGACACAGGTCTCTGGGGCCAACGTCCTGACTTTC; CDR3aa: CASSQPPGTQVSGANVLTF; d_gene: -; j_gene: TRBJ2-6; v_gene: TRBV23-1; abundance: once
CDR3nt: TGCGCCAGCAGCCAAGATCTGGGGGGGACTGAAGCTTTCTTT; CDR3aa: CASSQDLGGTEAFF; d_gene: -; j_gene: TRBJ1-1; v_gene: TRBV4-3; abundance: -
CDR3nt: TGTGCCAGCACGAAGGAGTTAGGCCACGAGCAGTACTTC; CDR3aa: CASTKELGHEQYF; d_gene: -; j_gene: TRBJ2-7; v_gene: TRBV6-5; abundance: once
CDR3nt: TGTGCCTGGAGTGTACCCGGAATTAGGACTGAAGCTTTCTTT; CDR3aa: CAWSVPGIRTEAFF; d_gene: -; j_gene: TRBJ1-1; v_gene: TRBV30; abundance: once
CDR3nt: TGTGCCAGCAGCTTATTAGTGGGGCGGTACAATGAGCAGTTCTTC; CDR3aa: CASSLLVGRYNEQFF; d_gene: -; j_gene: TRBJ2-1; v_gene: TRBV7-7; abundance: -
CDR3nt: TGTGCCAGCAGCGACTCTCGGAATCGTAATTCACCCCTCCACTTT; CDR3aa: CASSDSRNRNSPLHF; d_gene: -; j_gene: TRBJ1-6; v_gene: TRBV11-2; abundance: few
CDR3nt: TGTGCCAGCAGCTCAAGGCCACAGGGGAGCACTGAAGCTTTCTTT; CDR3aa: CASSSRPQGSTEAFF; d_gene: TRBD1; j_gene: TRBJ1-1; v_gene: TRBV7-2; abundance: few
CDR3nt: TGTGCCAGCAGCCAAGAGACAGGGAGCTACAATGAGCAGTTCTTC; CDR3aa: CASSQETGSYNEQFF; d_gene: TRBD1; j_gene: TRBJ2-1; v_gene: TRBV3-1/TRBV3-2; abundance: -
CDR3nt: TGTGCCAGCAGCTTGGTTTACGGTTACGATCAGCCCCAGCATTTT; CDR3aa: CASSLVYGYDQPQHF; d_gene: -; j_gene: TRBJ1-5; v_gene: TRBV5-5; abundance: -
CDR3nt: TGTGCCAGCAGTTTATTGGGACTAGCGAGAGAGACCCAGTACTTC; CDR3aa: CASSLLGLARETQYF; d_gene: TRBD2; j_gene: TRBJ2-5; v_gene: TRBV27; abundance: once
CDR3nt: TGTGCCTGGAGTGTAGGCTTGGGCGATGAGCAGTTCTTC; CDR3aa: CAWSVGLGDEQFF; d_gene: -; j_gene: TRBJ2-1; v_gene: TRBV30; abundance: -
CDR3nt: TGTGCCGCCGCGGACCGACGGACAGATACGCAGTATTTT; CDR3aa: CAAADRRTDTQYF; d_gene: -; j_gene: TRBJ2-3; v_gene: TRBV7-9; abundance: -
CDR3nt: TGTGCCAGCAGCCCGGCCCGCGGTGAAAAACTGTTTTTT; CDR3aa: CASSPARGEKLFF; d_gene: -; j_gene: TRBJ1-4; v_gene: TRBV5-4; abundance: -
CDR3nt: TGTGCCAGCAGCTTGAAACAGGATAATGAAAAACTGTTTTTT; CDR3aa: CASSLKQDNEKLFF; d_gene: -; j_gene: TRBJ1-4; v_gene: TRBV5-4; abundance: -
CDR3nt: TGTGCCAGCAGGTCACGTACTGAAGCTTTCTTT; CDR3aa: CASRSRTEAFF; d_gene: -; j_gene: TRBJ1-1; v_gene: TRBV28; abundance: -
CDR3nt: TGTGCCAGCAGTCGGACTAGCGGGAGGGTTAATGAGCAGTTCTTC; CDR3aa: CASSRTSGRVNEQFF; d_gene: TRBD2; j_gene: TRBJ2-1; v_gene: TRBV2; abundance: -
CDR3nt: TGTGCCAGCAGCTTGGCACTAGCGGGAACCTACGAGCAGTACTTC; CDR3aa: CASSLALAGTYEQYF; d_gene: TRBD2; j_gene: TRBJ2-7; v_gene: TRBV5-4; abundance: once
CDR3nt: TGCGCCAGCAGCCAAGCGCGGGGGGAGACCCAGTACTTC; CDR3aa: CASSQARGETQYF; d_gene: TRBD2; j_gene: TRBJ2-5; v_gene: TRBV4-3; abundance: -
CDR3nt: TGTGCCAGCAGCTCCCCCCTAGCGGGGCCCAGCTTC; CDR3aa: CASSSPLAGPSF; d_gene: TRBD2; j_gene: TRBJ2-4; v_gene: TRBV7-2; abundance: -
CDR3nt: TGTGCCAGCAGTCCAACAGGGGGATTGGCCCGGCGTGGCTACACCTTC; CDR3aa: CASSPTGGLARRGYTF; d_gene: TRBD1; j_gene: TRBJ1-2; v_gene: TRBV27; abundance: -
CDR3nt: TGTGCCAGCAGTGTGGGGGAATATGGCTACACCTTC; CDR3aa: CASSVGEYGYTF; d_gene: -; j_gene: TRBJ1-2; v_gene: TRBV19; abundance: -
CDR3nt: TGTGCCACCAGTGAGTACAGGAGCCCGGGGGTAGATACGCAGTATTTT; CDR3aa: CATSEYRSPGVDTQYF; d_gene: -; j_gene: TRBJ2-3; v_gene: TRBV24-1; abundance: -
CDR3nt: TGTGCCAGCAGCCTCCAGACAGGGAGAGCTTTCTTT; CDR3aa: CASSLQTGRAFF; d_gene: TRBD1; j_gene: TRBJ1-1; v_gene: TRBV3-1/TRBV3-2; abundance: -
CDR3nt: TGCGCCAGCAGCTTGGCCACAGCTACTGGGGCCAACGTCCTGACTTTC; CDR3aa: CASSLATATGANVLTF; d_gene: -; j_gene: TRBJ2-6; v_gene: TRBV5-1; abundance: -
CDR3nt: TGTGCCAGCAGTTTGCCAGACTACGAGCAGTACTTC; CDR3aa: CASSLPDYEQYF; d_gene: -; j_gene: TRBJ2-7; v_gene: TRBV12-3/TRBV12-4; abundance: -
CDR3nt: TGCAGTGCTAGTGGGCAGGGGGCCGGGAATTCACCCCTCCACTTT; CDR3aa: CSASGQGAGNSPLHF; d_gene: TRBD1; j_gene: TRBJ1-6; v_gene: TRBV20-1; abundance: once
CDR3nt: TGTGCCTGGAGTGGCTCCCGGACAGGGAACCAGCCCCAGCATTTT; CDR3aa: CAWSGSRTGNQPQHF; d_gene: TRBD1; j_gene: TRBJ1-5; v_gene: TRBV30; abundance: -
CDR3nt: TGTGCCAGCAGCAGGTCCAGCTCCTACAATGAGCAGTTCTTC; CDR3aa: CASSRSSSYNEQFF; d_gene: -; j_gene: TRBJ2-1; v_gene: TRBV6-5; abundance: -
CDR3nt: TGTGCCACCCGGGGTCTCTCTGGGGCCAACGTCCTGACTTTC; CDR3aa: CATRGLSGANVLTF; d_gene: -; j_gene: TRBJ2-6; v_gene: TRBV6-1; abundance: -
CDR3nt: TGTGCCAGCAGCTCCCCGACTAGCGGGTCATTGACCCAGTACTTC; CDR3aa: CASSSPTSGSLTQYF; d_gene: TRBD2; j_gene: TRBJ2-5; v_gene: TRBV11-3; abundance: -
CDR3nt: TGTGCCAGCAGTGTTTCGAGAGATACGCAGTATTTT; CDR3aa: CASSVSRDTQYF; d_gene: -; j_gene: TRBJ2-3; v_gene: TRBV2; abundance: -
CDR3nt: TGTGCCAGCAGCCCAACCAGGGAAACAGATACGCAGTATTTT; CDR3aa: CASSPTRETDTQYF; d_gene: -; j_gene: TRBJ2-3; v_gene: TRBV14; abundance: -
CDR3nt: TGTGCCAGCAGCTTGGAATGGACAGGAAGGAACACTGAAGCTTTCTTT; CDR3aa: CASSLEWTGRNTEAFF; d_gene: TRBD1; j_gene: TRBJ1-1; v_gene: TRBV5-6; abundance: -
CDR3nt: TGCAGCGTTGAAATCACCCCCGAATACAATGAGCAGTTCTTC; CDR3aa: CSVEITPEYNEQFF; d_gene: -; j_gene: TRBJ2-1; v_gene: TRBV29-1; abundance: -
CDR3nt: TGTGCCAGAGATCAAATCCGGGACACCTCTGGAAACACCATATATTTT; CDR3aa: CARDQIRDTSGNTIYF; d_gene: -; j_gene: TRBJ1-3; v_gene: TRBV19; abundance: -
CDR3nt: TGTGCCAGCAGTAACGGACTAGCGGGAGTCCATGAGCAGTTCTTC; CDR3aa: CASSNGLAGVHEQFF; d_gene: TRBD2; j_gene: TRBJ2-1; v_gene: TRBV7-7; abundance: -
CDR3nt: TGTGCCAGCAGAGAGGACATGAACACTGAAGCTTTCTTT; CDR3aa: CASREDMNTEAFF; d_gene: -; j_gene: TRBJ1-1; v_gene: TRBV7-2; abundance: -
CDR3nt: TGTGCCAGCTCCAAGGAGGGCACAGATACGCAGTATTTT; CDR3aa: CASSKEGTDTQYF; d_gene: -; j_gene: TRBJ2-3; v_gene: TRBV27; abundance: -
CDR3nt: TGTGCCAGCAGCACCGACAGCTATGGCTACACCTTC; CDR3aa: CASSTDSYGYTF; d_gene: -; j_gene: TRBJ1-2; v_gene: TRBV5-6; abundance: -
CDR3nt: TGCGCCAGCAGGTCCGGGACTAGCGGGACCAATGAGCAGTTCTTC; CDR3aa: CASRSGTSGTNEQFF; d_gene: TRBD2; j_gene: TRBJ2-1; v_gene: TRBV5-1; abundance: -
CDR3nt: TGTGCCAGCAGGCAAACTAGCGGGAGGGCCTACGAGCAGTACTTC; CDR3aa: CASRQTSGRAYEQYF; d_gene: TRBD2; j_gene: TRBJ2-7; v_gene: TRBV3-1/TRBV3-2; abundance: -
CDR3nt: TGTGCCAGCAGCCAAGGAGGGGGCGGCTACACCTTC; CDR3aa: CASSQGGGGYTF; d_gene: TRBD1; j_gene: TRBJ1-2; v_gene: TRBV3-1/TRBV3-2; abundance: -
CDR3nt: TGTGCCAGTAAACGAAACAATCAGCCCCAGCATTTT; CDR3aa: CASKRNNQPQHF; d_gene: -; j_gene: TRBJ1-5; v_gene: TRBV19; abundance: -
CDR3nt: TGCAGTGCTAGTCCCCAAGGGGCGCTTGGAGCTTTCTTT; CDR3aa: CSASPQGALGAFF; d_gene: -; j_gene: TRBJ1-1; v_gene: TRBV20-1; abundance: -
CDR3nt: TGTGCCAGCAGAGGTACCGAGAACACTGAAGCTTTCTTT; CDR3aa: CASRGTENTEAFF; d_gene: -; j_gene: TRBJ1-1; v_gene: TRBV4-2; abundance: -
CDR3nt: TGTGCCAGCAGTCCCACAGGGGTGCGCACTGAAGCTTTCTTT; CDR3aa: CASSPTGVRTEAFF; d_gene: TRBD1; j_gene: TRBJ1-1; v_gene: TRBV28; abundance: -
CDR3nt: TGTGCCAGCAGTGAAATTTCAGGGGGCACTGAAGCTTTCTTT; CDR3aa: CASSEISGGTEAFF; d_gene: TRBD1; j_gene: TRBJ1-1; v_gene: TRBV6-1; abundance: -
CDR3nt: TGTGCCAGCAGTTACGGGGGGGCGGGAGGTACCCATGAGCAGTTCTTC; CDR3aa: CASSYGGAGGTHEQFF; d_gene: TRBD2; j_gene: TRBJ2-1; v_gene: TRBV6-2/TRBV6-3; abundance: -
CDR3nt: TGTGCCAGCAGCAAAGTTAGGGGTCCTGAGCAGTTCTTC; CDR3aa: CASSKVRGPEQFF; d_gene: -; j_gene: TRBJ2-1; v_gene: TRBV21-1; abundance: once
CDR3nt: TGTGCCTGGAGTCTGGCCATCACAGGGCACGGCTACACCTTC; CDR3aa: CAWSLAITGHGYTF; d_gene: -; j_gene: TRBJ1-2; v_gene: TRBV30; abundance: -
CDR3nt: TGTGCCAGCAACGCGACACCGAATTCACCCCTCCACTTT; CDR3aa: CASNATPNSPLHF; d_gene: -; j_gene: TRBJ1-6; v_gene: TRBV6-5; abundance: -
CDR3nt: TGTGCCAGCTCAACCGGGACTAGCGCCCACGACTTC; CDR3aa: CASSTGTSAHDF; d_gene: TRBD2; j_gene: TRBJ2-7; v_gene: TRBV18; abundance: -
CDR3nt: TGTGCCAGCAGTTACCGGACAGCTTCGAAGGAAAAACTGTTTTTT; CDR3aa: CASSYRTASKEKLFF; d_gene: -; j_gene: TRBJ1-4; v_gene: TRBV6-5; abundance: -
CDR3nt: TGTGCCAGCAGCTTAAGTATTGCGGGAGCTTCAGATACGCAGTATTTT; CDR3aa: CASSLSIAGASDTQYF; d_gene: TRBD2; j_gene: TRBJ2-3; v_gene: TRBV7-2; abundance: -